The 6 T cell receptor beta chains given below trace back to one sample, sequenced in a study of T cell changes during pregnancy in multiple sclerosis. TCRdb keeps only in-frame clones here, not all; method: immunoSEQ multiplex PCR. This table has about 110,000 clones, about nine tenths appearing once. This sample comprised peripheral blood, obtained after pregnancy. These receptors all come from a female donor with multiple sclerosis, enrolled in a pregnancy study.

V and J are TRBV18 and TRBJ1-1, with D possibly TRBD1 on 6 matching bases. The CDR3 is 15 residues long. Trimming left V 1 base short and J 2 bases short, with 11 bases between. Germline assignment: CDR1 KGHSH and CDR2 LQKENI. The CDR3 is CASSPRAGENTEAFF. CDR3 DNA: TGTGCCAGCTCACCACGGGCAGGGGAAAACACTGAAGCTTTCTTT.

This rearrangement joins TRBV27 to TRBJ2-1, with D perhaps matching TRBD2 (5 bases). CDR1 is MNHEY and CDR2 is SMNVEV in the germline V gene (reference sequence). The V and J ends lost 6 bases and 10 bases respectively, with 22 bases between them. This CDR3 has 15 amino acids. As DNA, the CDR3 is TGTGCCAGCAGCGAATTCTCGGGGTTCCCCCTGGAGCAGTTCTTC. Translation: CASSEFSGFPLEQFF.

This chain links TRBV9 with TRBJ2-7; 8 positions match TRBD2. The germline CDR1 and CDR2 sequences are SGDLS and YYNGEE. The trim removed 0 bases at V and 5 bases at J, leaving 10 bases unmatched. The CDR3 has 16 residues. As DNA, the CDR3 is TGTGCCAGCAGCGTAGATCCAGCGGGGGTAAGGAACGAGCAGTACTTC. It encodes CASSVDPAGVRNEQYF. Combining the CDR3 with reference TRBV9 and TRBJ2-7 gives the whole variable domain DSGVTQTPKHLITATGQRVTLRCSPRSGDLSVYWYQQSLDQGLQFLIQYYNGEERAKGNILERFSAQQFPDLHSELNLSSLELGDSALYFCASSVDPAGVRNEQYFGPGTRLTVT.

This clone was observed a single time. The rearrangement links TRBV19 to TRBJ1-2; the D gene is possibly TRBD1 (6 bases). The germline CDR1 and CDR2 sequences are LNHDA and SQIVND (reference sequence). The V end was cut by 3 bases, the J end by 4 bases, with 12 bases between. The CDR3 has 14 amino acids. The CDR3 DNA follows: TGTGCCAGTAGTATTCTGCTGGACAGCTATGGCTACACCTTC. As protein: CASSILLDSYGYTF.

The rearrangement joins TRBV5-1 to TRBJ2-7; possibly TRBD1 for D (6 bases). CDR1 and CDR2 from the germline V gene are SGHRS and YFSETQ. V lost 3 bases and J 0 bases, leaving 16 bases between the germline ends. The CDR3 runs 16 residues. The CDR3 DNA is TGCGCCAGCAGCTCGAGAGGGGGACCCAGCTCCTACGAGCAGTACTTC. This codes for CASSSRGGPSSYEQYF.

The chain recombines TRBV2 with TRBJ1-5; 7 bases line up with TRBD1. CDR3 length: 14 amino acids. Germline V gives CDR1 SNHLY, CDR2 FYNNEI. V was pared by 11 bases and J by 6 bases, with 13 bases of the junction left unmatched. CDR3 nucleotides: TGTGCCGGGGACGAGACAGGGTCTCGTCAGCCCCAGCATTTT. Its translation is CAGDETGSRQPQHF.